The entry below gives a single T cell receptor beta chain sequence along with its context. Its matching antigen is unknown. The sample belongs to a study of follicular helper T cells after annual influenza vaccination. As for the study in general: Across the 2013-2014, 2014-2015 and 2015-2016 vaccination seasons, some subjects were resampled. Study observations and caveats: Recurrent ICOS+CD38+ cTfh clonotypes included tetramer and AIM influenza-specific ones.

Germline-derived CDR1 and CDR2 are MDHEN and SYDVKM. The length of the CDR3 is 16 residues. Trimming took off 5 bases at V and 0 bases at J, with 17 bases between the two ends. Sequencing of TCRB used Survey level resolution. This table comes from immunoSEQ multiplex PCR, and its TCRdb copy is limited to in-frame clones, with some not included. Seen here are 6,500 or so clones, nearly 90% observed once, and the top ten hold approximately 0.69%. Time point given: 2015-2016 season, 7 days after influenza vaccination. Donors with HIV/AIDS, active malignancy, immunomodulators or active illness were excluded.

The TCR sequence derives from an adult who received the influenza vaccine. Sample: CXCR5+ CD38- circulating T follicular helper cells from blood, taken 7 days after influenza vaccination. As for subset: circulating Tfh, non-naive CD4+CXCR5+PD-1+ (ICOS+CD38+ or ICOS-CD38-). This chain uses TRBV28 with TRBJ2-7, with D possibly TRBD2 on 6 matching bases. The CDR3 reads CASSPRLGGSSYEQYF. As DNA, the CDR3 is TGTGCCAGCAGTCCCCGACTAGGAGGCAGCTCCTACGAGCAGTACTTC.